This is a list of T cell receptor beta chains from one sample in a study of blood T cell repertoires in COVID-19. Assay: immunoSEQ multiplex PCR; the TCRdb copy retains only in-frame clones and omits some. The sample lists around 620,000 clones, about 87% occurring once. The sequencing input was peripheral blood. Receptors were obtained from a woman younger than 30 with acute or convalescent COVID-19. Both conserved end residues are part of each CDR3. Fields, in order: clone size, J gene, D gene, V gene, CDR3 DNA, CDR3 protein. A D gene is named only where the DNA matches it firmly. Clone size is stated in some rows and not others, as once, few, many or a class when expanded.

clone_size: -; j_call: TRBJ1-5; d_call: TRBD1; v_call: TRBV7-9; cdr3_nt: TGTGCCAGCAGCAAGCACGGGACAGGGGGCGCCCAGCCCCAGCATTTT; cdr3_aa: CASSKHGTGGAQPQHF
clone_size: -; j_call: TRBJ1-1; d_call: -; v_call: TRBV28; cdr3_nt: TGTGCCAGCAGTCTGGGCGGGGAGGGAAAAAACACTGAAGCTTTCTTT; cdr3_aa: CASSLGGEGKNTEAFF
clone_size: -; j_call: TRBJ1-1; d_call: -; v_call: TRBV19; cdr3_nt: TGTGCCAGTAGTTGGAGCGAGAACACTGAAGCTTTCTTT; cdr3_aa: CASSWSENTEAFF
clone_size: -; j_call: TRBJ2-1; d_call: TRBD1; v_call: TRBV9; cdr3_nt: TGTGCCAGCAGCATACAACGTGGGACAGGGGGCCCAGATGAGCAGTTCTTC; cdr3_aa: CASSIQRGTGGPDEQFF
clone_size: -; j_call: TRBJ1-4; d_call: TRBD1; v_call: TRBV5-8; cdr3_nt: TGTGCCAGCAGCTTGGGACAGGGGGCGGAAAAACTGTTTTTT; cdr3_aa: CASSLGQGAEKLFF
clone_size: -; j_call: TRBJ2-5; d_call: TRBD2; v_call: TRBV5-1; cdr3_nt: TGCGCCAGCAGCTTGCTACCTAGCGGGGCTTTTCAAGAGACCCAGTACTTC; cdr3_aa: CASSLLPSGAFQETQYF
clone_size: -; j_call: TRBJ1-1; d_call: -; v_call: TRBV6-5; cdr3_nt: TGTGCCAGCAGTTCCAACGGACCTAGGGGTGAAGCTTTCTTT; cdr3_aa: CASSSNGPRGEAFF
clone_size: -; j_call: TRBJ1-3; d_call: -; v_call: TRBV12-3/TRBV12-4; cdr3_nt: TGTGCCAGTGGGCGGGACTCTGGAAACACCATATATTTT; cdr3_aa: CASGRDSGNTIYF
clone_size: -; j_call: TRBJ1-2; d_call: TRBD1; v_call: TRBV28; cdr3_nt: TGTGCCAGCAGGGGAGGACAGGATGGCTACACCTTC; cdr3_aa: CASRGGQDGYTF
clone_size: -; j_call: TRBJ2-2; d_call: -; v_call: TRBV20-1; cdr3_nt: TGCAGTGCTCTATACTATGGGGAGCTGTTTTTT; cdr3_aa: CSALYYGELFF
clone_size: -; j_call: TRBJ1-2; d_call: TRBD1; v_call: TRBV9; cdr3_nt: TGTGCCAGCAGCGTTGGACAGGGGGTTTGGAACTATGGCTACACCTTC; cdr3_aa: CASSVGQGVWNYGYTF
clone_size: -; j_call: TRBJ2-1; d_call: TRBD1; v_call: TRBV5-4; cdr3_nt: TGTGCCAGCAGCCCGGGCCGGGACAGGGTTCAGGGTGAGCAGTTCTTC; cdr3_aa: CASSPGRDRVQGEQFF
clone_size: -; j_call: TRBJ1-2; d_call: TRBD1; v_call: TRBV4-1; cdr3_nt: TGCGCCAGCAGCCAAGATGGGACAGGGGTCTATGGCTACACCTTC; cdr3_aa: CASSQDGTGVYGYTF
clone_size: few; j_call: TRBJ1-2; d_call: -; v_call: TRBV11-2; cdr3_nt: TGTGCCAGCAGCTTCCGCTATTCGGGCTATGGCTACACCTTC; cdr3_aa: CASSFRYSGYGYTF
clone_size: -; j_call: TRBJ1-3; d_call: -; v_call: TRBV6-1; cdr3_nt: TGTGCCAGCAGTGAACGGCGGGCCTACATGGGAAACACCATATATTTT; cdr3_aa: CASSERRAYMGNTIYF
clone_size: -; j_call: TRBJ2-1; d_call: -; v_call: TRBV5-6; cdr3_nt: TGTGCCAGCAGCTTGGTCCAGGCCTACAATGAGCAGTTCTTC; cdr3_aa: CASSLVQAYNEQFF
clone_size: -; j_call: TRBJ1-1; d_call: -; v_call: TRBV2; cdr3_nt: TGTGCCAGCAGTGTGAGACAGATAAACACTGAAGCTTTCTTT; cdr3_aa: CASSVRQINTEAFF
clone_size: -; j_call: TRBJ2-2; d_call: TRBD2; v_call: TRBV7-2; cdr3_nt: TGTGCCAGCAGCTGGACTAGCGGGGGGGCCGGGGAGCTGTTTTTT; cdr3_aa: CASSWTSGGAGELFF
clone_size: -; j_call: TRBJ2-1; d_call: TRBD2; v_call: TRBV4-3; cdr3_nt: TGCGCCAGCAGCCAAGTCGCGGGACCGACTAGCGGATCCTACAATGAGCAGTTCTTC; cdr3_aa: CASSQVAGPTSGSYNEQFF
clone_size: -; j_call: TRBJ1-1; d_call: TRBD1; v_call: TRBV7-8; cdr3_nt: TGTGCCAGCAGTTCCCAGGGGGACAGCGAAGCTTTCTTT; cdr3_aa: CASSSQGDSEAFF